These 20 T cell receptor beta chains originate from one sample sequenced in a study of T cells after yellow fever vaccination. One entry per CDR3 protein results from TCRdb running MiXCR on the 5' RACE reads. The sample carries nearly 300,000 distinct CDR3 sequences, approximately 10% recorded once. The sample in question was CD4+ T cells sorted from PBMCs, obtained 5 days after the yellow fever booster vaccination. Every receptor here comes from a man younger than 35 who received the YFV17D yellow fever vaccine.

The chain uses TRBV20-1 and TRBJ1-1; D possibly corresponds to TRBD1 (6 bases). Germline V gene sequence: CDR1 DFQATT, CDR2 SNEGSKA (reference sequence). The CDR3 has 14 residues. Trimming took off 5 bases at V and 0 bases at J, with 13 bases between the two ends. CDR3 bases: TGCAGTGCTTCCAAACAGGGAATGAACACTGAAGCTTTCTTT. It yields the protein CSASKQGMNTEAFF.

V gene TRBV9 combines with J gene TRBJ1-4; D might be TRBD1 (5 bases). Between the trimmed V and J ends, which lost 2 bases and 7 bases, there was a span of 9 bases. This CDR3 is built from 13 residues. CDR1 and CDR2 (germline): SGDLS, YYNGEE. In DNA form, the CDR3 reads TGTGCCAGCAGCGTTTACGGGGGTGAAAAACTGTTTTTT. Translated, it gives CASSVYGGEKLFF.

The CDR3 spells CASSFGQTNEQFF. CDR3 DNA sequence: TGTGCCAGCAGTTTCGGACAGACCAATGAGCAGTTCTTC. This chain connects TRBV6-2 or TRBV6-3 to TRBJ2-1, with D possibly being TRBD1 (6 bases). The CDR3 consists of 13 residues. V dropped 4 bases and J dropped 6 bases, with 10 bases sitting between them. Germline-derived CDR1 and CDR2 are MNHEY and SVGEGT.

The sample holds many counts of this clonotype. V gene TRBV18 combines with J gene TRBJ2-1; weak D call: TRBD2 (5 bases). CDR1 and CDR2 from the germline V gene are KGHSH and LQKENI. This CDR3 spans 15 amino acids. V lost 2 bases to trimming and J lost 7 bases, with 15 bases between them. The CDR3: CASSPGLELGNEQFF. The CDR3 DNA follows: TGTGCCAGCTCACCAGGCCTAGAACTAGGAAATGAGCAGTTCTTC.

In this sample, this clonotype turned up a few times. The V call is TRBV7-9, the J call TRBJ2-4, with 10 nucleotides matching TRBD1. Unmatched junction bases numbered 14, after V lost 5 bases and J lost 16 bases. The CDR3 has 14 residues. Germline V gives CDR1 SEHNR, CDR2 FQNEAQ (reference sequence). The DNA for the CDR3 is TGTGCCAGCAGCCACCGGGACAGGGGACGAGTATTCTACTTC. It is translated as CASSHRDRGRVFYF.

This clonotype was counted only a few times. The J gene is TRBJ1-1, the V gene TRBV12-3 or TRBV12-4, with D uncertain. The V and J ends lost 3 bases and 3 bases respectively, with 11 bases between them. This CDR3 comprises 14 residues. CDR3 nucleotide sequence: TGTGCCAGCAGTTTCACGGATCGGGACACTGAAGCTTTCTTT. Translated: CASSFTDRDTEAFF.

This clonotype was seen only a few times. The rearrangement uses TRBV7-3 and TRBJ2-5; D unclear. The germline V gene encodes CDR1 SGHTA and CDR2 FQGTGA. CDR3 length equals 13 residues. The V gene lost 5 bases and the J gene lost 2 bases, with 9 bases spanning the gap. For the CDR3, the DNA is TGTGCCAGCAGCGCCGGCAGTCAAGAGACCCAGTACTTC. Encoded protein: CASSAGSQETQYF. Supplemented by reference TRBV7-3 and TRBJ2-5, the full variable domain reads GAGVSQTPSNKVTEKGKYVELRCDPISGHTALYWYRQSLGQGPEFLIYFQGTGAADDSGLPNDRFFAVRPEGSVSTLKIQRTERGDSAVYLCASSAGSQETQYFGPGTRLLVL.

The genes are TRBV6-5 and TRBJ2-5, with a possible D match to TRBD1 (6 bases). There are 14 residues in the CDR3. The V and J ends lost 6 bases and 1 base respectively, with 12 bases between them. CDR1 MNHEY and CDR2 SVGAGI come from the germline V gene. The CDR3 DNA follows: TGTGCCAGCAGCCCAAGGGGGATCCAAGAGACCCAGTACTTC. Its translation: CASSPRGIQETQYF.

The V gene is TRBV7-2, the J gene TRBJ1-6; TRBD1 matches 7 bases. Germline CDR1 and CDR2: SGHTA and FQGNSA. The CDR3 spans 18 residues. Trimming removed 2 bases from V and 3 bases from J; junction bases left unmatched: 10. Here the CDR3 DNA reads TGTGCCAGCAGCTTAAGAGGGGACAGATCTTACTATAATTCACCCCTCCACTTT. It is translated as CASSLRGDRSYYNSPLHF.

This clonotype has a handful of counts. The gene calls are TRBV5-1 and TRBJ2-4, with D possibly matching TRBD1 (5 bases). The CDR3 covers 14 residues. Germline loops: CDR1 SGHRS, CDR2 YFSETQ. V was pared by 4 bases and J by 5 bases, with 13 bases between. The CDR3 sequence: CASSSSLTENIQYF. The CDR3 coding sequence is TGCGCCAGCAGCAGCTCATTGACAGAAAACATTCAGTACTTC.

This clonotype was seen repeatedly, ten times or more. CDR3 coding DNA: TGTGCCAGCAGCCCCCGGCGTGACGCGGGCTACACCTTC. It encodes CASSPRRDAGYTF. J is TRBJ1-2 and V is TRBV7-2; the D is unclear. Trimming took 5 bases from V and 8 from J, leaving 15 bases between them. Per germline, CDR1 SGHTA and CDR2 FQGNSA. The CDR3 totals 13 residues.

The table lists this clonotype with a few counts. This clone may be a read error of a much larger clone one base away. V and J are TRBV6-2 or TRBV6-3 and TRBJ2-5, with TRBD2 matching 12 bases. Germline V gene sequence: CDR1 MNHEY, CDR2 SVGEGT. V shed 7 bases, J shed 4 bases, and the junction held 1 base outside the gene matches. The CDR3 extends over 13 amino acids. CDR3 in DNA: TGTGCCAGCACGACTAGCGGGGGAGAGACCCAGTACTTC. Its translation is CASTTSGGETQYF.

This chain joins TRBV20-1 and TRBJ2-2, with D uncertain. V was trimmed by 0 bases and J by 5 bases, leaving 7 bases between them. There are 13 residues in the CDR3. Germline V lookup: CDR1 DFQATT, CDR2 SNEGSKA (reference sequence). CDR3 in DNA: TGCAGTGCTAGAGAAGGGTCAACCGGGGAGCTGTTTTTT. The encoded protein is CSAREGSTGELFF.

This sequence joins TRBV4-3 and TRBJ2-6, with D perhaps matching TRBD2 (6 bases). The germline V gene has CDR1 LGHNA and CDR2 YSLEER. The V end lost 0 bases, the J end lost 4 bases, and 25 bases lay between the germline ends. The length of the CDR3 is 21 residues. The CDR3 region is CASSQEWRRDRFLAGANVLTF. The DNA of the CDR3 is TGCGCCAGCAGCCAAGAATGGAGGAGGGATAGGTTTCTTGCCGGGGCCAACGTCCTGACTTTC.

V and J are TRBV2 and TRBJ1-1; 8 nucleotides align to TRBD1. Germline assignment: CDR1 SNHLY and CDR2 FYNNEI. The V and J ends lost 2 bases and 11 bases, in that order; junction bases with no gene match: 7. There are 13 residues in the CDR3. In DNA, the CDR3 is TGTGCCAGCAGTGAATGGGACAGGCGAGGGGCTTTCTTT. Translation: CASSEWDRRGAFF.

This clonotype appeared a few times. The CDR3 region has the DNA TGCGCCAGCAGCCACCAAACAGTCACCGGGGAGCTGTTTTTT. Encoded protein: CASSHQTVTGELFF. The rearrangement links TRBV4-3 to TRBJ2-2; no clear D. CDR3 size: 14 residues. Germline assignment: CDR1 LGHNA and CDR2 YSLEER. The V end lost 3 bases, the J end lost 4 bases, and 9 bases lay between the germline ends.

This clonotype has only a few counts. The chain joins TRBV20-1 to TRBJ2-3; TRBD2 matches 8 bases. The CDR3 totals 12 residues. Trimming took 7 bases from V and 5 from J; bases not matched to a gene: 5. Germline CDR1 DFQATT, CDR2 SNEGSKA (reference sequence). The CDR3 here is CSGAGGKDTQYF. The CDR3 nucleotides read TGCAGTGGTGCGGGGGGCAAAGATACGCAGTATTTT.

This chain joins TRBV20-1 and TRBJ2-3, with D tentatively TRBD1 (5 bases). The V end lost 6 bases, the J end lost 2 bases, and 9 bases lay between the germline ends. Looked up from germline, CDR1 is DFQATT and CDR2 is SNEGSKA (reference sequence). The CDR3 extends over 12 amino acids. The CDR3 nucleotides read TGCAGTGCCGAGACAGACACAGATACGCAGTATTTT. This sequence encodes CSAETDTDTQYF.

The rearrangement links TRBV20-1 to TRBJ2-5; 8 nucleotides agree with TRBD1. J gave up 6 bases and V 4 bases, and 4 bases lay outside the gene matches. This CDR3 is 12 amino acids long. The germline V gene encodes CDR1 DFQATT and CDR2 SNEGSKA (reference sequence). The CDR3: CSAIDRGQTQYF. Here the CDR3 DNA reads TGCAGTGCTATCGACAGGGGACAGACCCAGTACTTC.

CDR3 amino acids: CASSPRQQGEQYF. The CDR3 DNA is TGTGCCAGCAGCCCTCGACAGCAAGGGGAGCAGTACTTC. The chain carries TRBV7-8 and TRBJ2-7, with D possibly TRBD1 on 5 matching bases. Germline assignment: CDR1 SGHVS and CDR2 FQNEAQ. Trimming shortened V by 5 bases and J by 7 bases, and 15 bases separated the two germline ends. This CDR3 is built from 13 residues.